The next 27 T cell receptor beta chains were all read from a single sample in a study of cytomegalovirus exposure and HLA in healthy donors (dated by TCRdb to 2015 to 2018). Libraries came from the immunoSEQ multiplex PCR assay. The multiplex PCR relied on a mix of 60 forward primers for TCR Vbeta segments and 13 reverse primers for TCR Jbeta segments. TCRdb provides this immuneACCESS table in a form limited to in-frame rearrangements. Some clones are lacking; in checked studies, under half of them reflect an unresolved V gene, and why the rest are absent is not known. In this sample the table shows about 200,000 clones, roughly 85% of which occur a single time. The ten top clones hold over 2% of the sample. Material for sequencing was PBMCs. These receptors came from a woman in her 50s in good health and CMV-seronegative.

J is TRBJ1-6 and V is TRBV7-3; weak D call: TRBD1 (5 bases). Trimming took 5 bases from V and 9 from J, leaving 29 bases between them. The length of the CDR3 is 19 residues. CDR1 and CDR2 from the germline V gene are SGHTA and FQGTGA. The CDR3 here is CASSPKVLGYRFGSSPLHF. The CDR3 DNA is TGTGCCAGCAGCCCTAAGGTCCTCGGTTACAGGTTTGGATCTTCACCCCTCCACTTT.

The CDR3 loop reads CASTNRGIDTEAFF. DNA for the CDR3: TGTGCCAGCACTAACAGGGGAATCGACACTGAAGCTTTCTTT. This chain connects TRBV6-6 to TRBJ1-1; 7 bases match TRBD1. With V trimmed by 7 bases and J by 3 bases, 8 bases remained unmatched. The CDR3 sequence is 14 residues long. The germline gives CDR1 MNHNY, CDR2 SVGAGI (reference sequence).

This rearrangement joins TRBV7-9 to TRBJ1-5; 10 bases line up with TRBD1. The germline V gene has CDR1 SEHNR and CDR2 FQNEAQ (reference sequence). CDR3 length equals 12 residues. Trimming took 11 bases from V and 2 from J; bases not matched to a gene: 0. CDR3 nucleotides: TGTGCCGGACAGGGGGGCAATCAGCCCCAGCATTTT. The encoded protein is CAGQGGNQPQHF.

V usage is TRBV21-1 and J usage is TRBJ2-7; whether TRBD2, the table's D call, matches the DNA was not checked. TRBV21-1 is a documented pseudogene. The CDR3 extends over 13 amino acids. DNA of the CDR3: TGTGCCAGCAGGTCCGGACTCTCATCCGAGCAGTACTTC. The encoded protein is CASRSGLSSEQYF.

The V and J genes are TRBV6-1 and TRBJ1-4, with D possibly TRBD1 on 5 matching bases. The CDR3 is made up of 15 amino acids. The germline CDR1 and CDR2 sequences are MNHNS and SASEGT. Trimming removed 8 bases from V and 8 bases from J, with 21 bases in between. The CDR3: CASPPPGRAREKLFF. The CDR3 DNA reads TGTGCCAGCCCCCCACCGGGCAGGGCGCGGGAAAAACTGTTTTTT.

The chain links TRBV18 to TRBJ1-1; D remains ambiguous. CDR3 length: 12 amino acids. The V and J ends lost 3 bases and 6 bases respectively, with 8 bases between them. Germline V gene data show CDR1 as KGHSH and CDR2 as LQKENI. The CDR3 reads CASSPSRAEAFF. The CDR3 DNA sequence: TGTGCCAGCTCACCTTCTCGGGCTGAAGCTTTCTTT.

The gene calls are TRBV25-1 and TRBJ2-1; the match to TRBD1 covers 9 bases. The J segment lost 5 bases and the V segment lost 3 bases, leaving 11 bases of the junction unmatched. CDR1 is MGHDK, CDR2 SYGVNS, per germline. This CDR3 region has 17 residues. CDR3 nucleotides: TGTGCCAGCAGTGATGGCGGACAGGGGCTACGAAACAATGAGCAGTTCTTC. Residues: CASSDGGQGLRNNEQFF.

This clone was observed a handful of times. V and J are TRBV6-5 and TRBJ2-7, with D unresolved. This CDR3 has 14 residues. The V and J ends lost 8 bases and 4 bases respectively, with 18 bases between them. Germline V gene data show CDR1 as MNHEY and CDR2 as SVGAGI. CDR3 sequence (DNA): TGTGCCAGCGCCTCGCCGGGTGGCCATTACGAGCAGTACTTC. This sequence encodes CASASPGGHYEQYF.

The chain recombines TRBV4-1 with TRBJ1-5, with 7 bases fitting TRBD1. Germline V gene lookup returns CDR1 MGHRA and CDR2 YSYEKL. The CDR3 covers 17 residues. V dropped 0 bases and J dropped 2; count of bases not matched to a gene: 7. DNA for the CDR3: TGCGCCAGCAGCCAAGAGGGAACAGGGGTAGGCAATCAGCCCCAGCATTTT. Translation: CASSQEGTGVGNQPQHF.

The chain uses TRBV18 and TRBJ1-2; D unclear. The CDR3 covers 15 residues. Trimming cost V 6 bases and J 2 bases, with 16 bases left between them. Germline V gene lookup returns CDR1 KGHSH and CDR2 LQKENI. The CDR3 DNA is TGTGCCAGCTCTCCCGCGGCGGGTCCAAACTATGGCTACACCTTC. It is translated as CASSPAAGPNYGYTF. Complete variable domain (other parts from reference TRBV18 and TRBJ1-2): NAGVMQNPRHLVRRRGQEARLRCSPMKGHSHVYWYRQLPEEGLKFMVYLQKENIIDESGMPKERFSAEFPKEGPSILRIQQVVRGDSAAYFCASSPAAGPNYGYTFGSGTRLTVV.

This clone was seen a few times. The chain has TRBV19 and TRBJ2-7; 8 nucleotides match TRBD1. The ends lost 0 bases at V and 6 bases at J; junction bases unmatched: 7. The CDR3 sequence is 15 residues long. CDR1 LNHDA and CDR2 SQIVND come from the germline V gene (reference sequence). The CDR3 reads CASSIDLDRVLEQYF. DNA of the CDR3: TGTGCCAGTAGTATAGATCTGGACAGGGTTCTCGAGCAGTACTTC. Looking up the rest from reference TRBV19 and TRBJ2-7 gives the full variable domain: DGGITQSPKYLFRKEGQNVTLSCEQNLNHDAMYWYRQDPGQGLRLIYYSQIVNDFQKGDIAEGYSVSREKKESFPLTVTSAQKNPTAFYLCASSIDLDRVLEQYFGPGTRLTVT.

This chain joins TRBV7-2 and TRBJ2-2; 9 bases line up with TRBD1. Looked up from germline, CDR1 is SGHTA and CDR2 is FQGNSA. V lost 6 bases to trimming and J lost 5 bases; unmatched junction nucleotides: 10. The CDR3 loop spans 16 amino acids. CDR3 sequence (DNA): TGTGCCAGCAGGCCCGGGCGGACAGGGGTAACCGGGGAGCTGTTTTTT. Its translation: CASRPGRTGVTGELFF.

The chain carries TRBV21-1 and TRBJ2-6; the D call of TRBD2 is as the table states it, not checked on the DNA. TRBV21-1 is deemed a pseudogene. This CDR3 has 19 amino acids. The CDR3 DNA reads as TGTGCCAGCAGCAGGAGAGTTAGGGCGGGACCCTCTGGGGCCAACGTCCTGACTTTC. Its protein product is CASSRRVRAGPSGANVLTF.

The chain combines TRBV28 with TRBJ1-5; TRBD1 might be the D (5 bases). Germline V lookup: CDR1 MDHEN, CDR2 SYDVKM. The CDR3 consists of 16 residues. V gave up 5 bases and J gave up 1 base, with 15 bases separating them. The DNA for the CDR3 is TGTGCCAGCAGTGCGTACCGTCGACAGAGCAATCAGCCCCAGCATTTT. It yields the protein CASSAYRRQSNQPQHF. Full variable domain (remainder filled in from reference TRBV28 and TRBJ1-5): DVKVTQSSRYLVKRTGEKVFLECVQDMDHENMFWYRQDPGLGLRLIYFSYDVKMKEKGDIPEGYSVSREKKERFSLILESASTNQTSMYLCASSAYRRQSNQPQHFGDGTRLSIL.

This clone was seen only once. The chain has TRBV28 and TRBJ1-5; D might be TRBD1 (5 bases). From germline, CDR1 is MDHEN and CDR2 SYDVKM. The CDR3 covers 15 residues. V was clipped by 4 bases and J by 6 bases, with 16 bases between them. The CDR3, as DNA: TGTGCCAGCAGTTCTCCAGGGTTCATGGGTCAGCCCCAGCATTTT. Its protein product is CASSSPGFMGQPQHF.

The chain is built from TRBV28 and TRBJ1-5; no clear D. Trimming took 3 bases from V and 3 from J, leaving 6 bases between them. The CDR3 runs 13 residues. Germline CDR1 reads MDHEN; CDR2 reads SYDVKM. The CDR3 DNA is TGTGCCAGCAGTTTGGGCAACAATCAGCCCCAGCATTTT. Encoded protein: CASSLGNNQPQHF. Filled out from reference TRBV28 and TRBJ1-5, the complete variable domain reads DVKVTQSSRYLVKRTGEKVFLECVQDMDHENMFWYRQDPGLGLRLIYFSYDVKMKEKGDIPEGYSVSREKKERFSLILESASTNQTSMYLCASSLGNNQPQHFGDGTRLSIL.

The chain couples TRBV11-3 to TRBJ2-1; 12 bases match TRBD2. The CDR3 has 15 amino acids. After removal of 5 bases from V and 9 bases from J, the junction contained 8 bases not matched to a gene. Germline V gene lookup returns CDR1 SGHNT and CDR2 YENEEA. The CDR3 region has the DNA TGTGCCAGCAGCCCCTCTAGCGGGAGGGCCTCTGAGCAGTTCTTC. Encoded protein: CASSPSSGRASEQFF.

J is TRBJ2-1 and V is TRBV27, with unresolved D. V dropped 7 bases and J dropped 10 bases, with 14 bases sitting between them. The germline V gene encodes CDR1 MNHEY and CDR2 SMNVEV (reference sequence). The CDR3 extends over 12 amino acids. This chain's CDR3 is CASNGRVGEQFF. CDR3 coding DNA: TGTGCCAGCAACGGTCGCGTCGGGGAGCAGTTCTTC.

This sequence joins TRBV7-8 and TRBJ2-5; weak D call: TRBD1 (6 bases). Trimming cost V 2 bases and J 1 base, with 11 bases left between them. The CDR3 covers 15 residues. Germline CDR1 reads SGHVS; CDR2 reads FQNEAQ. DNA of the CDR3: TGTGCCAGCAGCTTACTAGGACAGCTCCAAGAGACCCAGTACTTC. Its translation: CASSLLGQLQETQYF.

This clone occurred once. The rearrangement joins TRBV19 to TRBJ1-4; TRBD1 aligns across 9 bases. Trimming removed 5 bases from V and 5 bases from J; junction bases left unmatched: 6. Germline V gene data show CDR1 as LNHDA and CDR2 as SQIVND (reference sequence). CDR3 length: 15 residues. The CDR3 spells CASSSPGQGNEKLFF. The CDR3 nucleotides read TGTGCCAGTAGTTCTCCGGGACAGGGAAATGAAAAACTGTTTTTT.

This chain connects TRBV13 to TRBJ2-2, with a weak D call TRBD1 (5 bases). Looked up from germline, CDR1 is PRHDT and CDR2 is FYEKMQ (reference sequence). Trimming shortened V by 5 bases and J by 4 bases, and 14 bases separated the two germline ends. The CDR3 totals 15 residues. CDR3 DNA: TGTGCCAGCAGCACCAGGGAAATGGGCACCGGGGAGCTGTTTTTT. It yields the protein CASSTREMGTGELFF.

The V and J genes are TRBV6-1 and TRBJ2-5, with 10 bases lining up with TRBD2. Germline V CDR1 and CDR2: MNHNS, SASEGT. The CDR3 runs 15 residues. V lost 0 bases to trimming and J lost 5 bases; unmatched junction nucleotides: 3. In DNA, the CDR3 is TGTGCCAGCAGTGAAGCACTAGCGGGAACTGAGACCCAGTACTTC. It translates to CASSEALAGTETQYF.

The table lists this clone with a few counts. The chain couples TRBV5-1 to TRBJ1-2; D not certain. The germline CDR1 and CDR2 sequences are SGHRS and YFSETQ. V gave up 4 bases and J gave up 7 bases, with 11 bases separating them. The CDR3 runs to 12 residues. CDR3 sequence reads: CASSRWEGGYTF. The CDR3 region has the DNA TGCGCCAGCAGCCGTTGGGAGGGTGGCTACACCTTC. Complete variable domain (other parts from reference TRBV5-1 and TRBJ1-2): KAGVTQTPRYLIKTRGQQVTLSCSPISGHRSVSWYQQTPGQGLQFLFEYFSETQRNKGNFPGRFSGRQFSNSRSEMNVSTLELGDSALYLCASSRWEGGYTFGSGTRLTVV.

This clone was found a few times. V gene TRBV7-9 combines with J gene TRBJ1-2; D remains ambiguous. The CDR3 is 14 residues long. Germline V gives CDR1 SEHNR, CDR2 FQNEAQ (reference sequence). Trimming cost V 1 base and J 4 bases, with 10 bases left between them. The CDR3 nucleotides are TGTGCCAGCAGCTTAGGAACCCCCGGCTATGGCTACACCTTC. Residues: CASSLGTPGYGYTF.

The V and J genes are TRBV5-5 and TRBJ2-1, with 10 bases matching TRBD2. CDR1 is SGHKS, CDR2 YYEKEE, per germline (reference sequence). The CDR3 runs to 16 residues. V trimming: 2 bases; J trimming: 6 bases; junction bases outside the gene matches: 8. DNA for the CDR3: TGTGCCAGCAGCTTCACGGTGGTAGCGGGAGGCAATGAGCAGTTCTTC. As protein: CASSFTVVAGGNEQFF.

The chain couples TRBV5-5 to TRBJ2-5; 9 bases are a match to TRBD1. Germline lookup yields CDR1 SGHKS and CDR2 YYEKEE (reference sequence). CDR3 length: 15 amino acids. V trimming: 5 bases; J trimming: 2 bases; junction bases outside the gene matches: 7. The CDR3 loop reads CASRPTGGVQETQYF. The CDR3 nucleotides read TGTGCCAGCAGGCCGACAGGGGGTGTACAAGAGACCCAGTACTTC.

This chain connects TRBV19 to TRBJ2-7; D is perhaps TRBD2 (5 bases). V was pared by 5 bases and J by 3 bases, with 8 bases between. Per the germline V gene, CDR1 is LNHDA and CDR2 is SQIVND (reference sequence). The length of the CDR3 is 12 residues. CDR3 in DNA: TGTGCCAGTAGTGAGGAGGACTACGAGCAGTACTTC. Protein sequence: CASSEEDYEQYF. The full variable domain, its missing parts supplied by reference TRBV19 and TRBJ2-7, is DGGITQSPKYLFRKEGQNVTLSCEQNLNHDAMYWYRQDPGQGLRLIYYSQIVNDFQKGDIAEGYSVSREKKESFPLTVTSAQKNPTAFYLCASSEEDYEQYFGPGTRLTVT.